The clone carrying this T cell receptor (beta chain) has just one count. This record comes from a study of blood T cell repertoires in COVID-19. Study-wide context: The origin of the acute and convalescent COVID-19 samples was the United States, Italy and Spain. PBMCs, B-cell-depleted T cells, or T cells were the source of the cDNA or gDNA that made up the material.

Generated by immunoSEQ multiplex PCR, the TCRdb table keeps only in-frame clones and is missing some. The data show about 150,000 clones, roughly 90% seen once. V was cut by 5 bases and J by 0 bases, with 17 bases left in between. The V gene's germline CDR1 is SGHVS and CDR2 FQNEAQ. CDR3 size: 16 residues. Sequences were obtained from peripheral blood. The clonotype originates from a man aged 45-65 years with acute or convalescent COVID-19. The chain combines TRBV7-8 with TRBJ2-7; D not certain. The CDR3 bases are TGTGCCAGCAGCCCCTCCTCAAAACGGGTCTCCTACGAGCAGTACTTC. Translation gives CASSPSSKRVSYEQYF. Variable domain in full (rest from reference TRBV7-8 and TRBJ2-7): GAGVSQSPRYKVAKRGQDVALRCDPISGHVSLFWYQQALGQGPEFLTYFQNEAQLDKSGLPSDRFFAERPEGSVSTLKIQRTQQEDSAVYLCASSPSSKRVSYEQYFGPGTRLTVT.